A selection of T cell receptor beta chains follows, all from one sample in a study of T cells in Graves' hyperthyroidism and ophthalmopathy. TCRdb re-analysed the multiplex PCR reads in MiXCR, keeping a single row per CDR3 protein. Of about half a million distinct CDR3 sequences in the sample, about 16% were seen once. The source material was blood. Receptors were obtained from a woman aged 25 to 39 with Graves' ophthalmopathy. CDR3s include the opening cysteine and the closing phenylalanine or tryptophan. The order of the fields is D gene, CDR3 length, clone size, J gene, V gene, CDR3 DNA, CDR3 protein. The D gene is left open where the match is weak. The size entry is marked missing in some rows and otherwise reads once, few, many or a size class.

- 16 - TRBJ2-2 TRBV7-3 TGTGCCAGCAGCTTAATTGGGGCCTTAGGGTCCGGGGAGCTGTTTTTT CASSLIGALGSGELFF
- 14 - TRBJ1-1 TRBV20-1 TGCAGTGCTAGTAGAGGGGCTAAGAACACTGAAGCTTTCTTT CSASRGAKNTEAFF
- 15 few TRBJ2-3 TRBV7-3 TGTGCCAGCAGCTTAATCCTGGGAGGCACAGATACGCAGTATTTT CASSLILGGTDTQYF
- 15 few TRBJ1-5 TRBV19 TGTGCCAGTAGTACTGGGGCAGATAGCAATCAGCCCCAGCATTTT CASSTGADSNQPQHF
- 12 few TRBJ2-7 TRBV6-2/TRBV6-3 TGTGCCAGCGAGCTAGGGGCCGGGGAGCAGTACTTC CASELGAGEQYF
- 16 many TRBJ1-2 TRBV18 TGTGCCAGCTCACCACCCGGGCGCGGAGGGGAGTATGGCTACACCTTC CASSPPGRGGEYGYTF
TRBD2 19 many TRBJ2-1 TRBV3-1 TGTGCCAGCACTCACGGGCCCAGCCCGGGACTAGCGCGAAACAATGAGCAGTTCTTC CASTHGPSPGLARNNEQFF
TRBD2 16 - TRBJ2-3 TRBV27 TGTGCCAGCAGCCTCGGACTAGCGATTAGCACAGATACGCAGTATTTT CASSLGLAISTDTQYF
TRBD1 13 - TRBJ2-5 TRBV20-1 TGCAGTGCTCGGGACAGGGGGCGTGTGGCCCAGTACTTC CSARDRGRVAQYF
- 15 many TRBJ2-7 TRBV20-1 TGCAGTGCCACACAAACAATCGACCTAGCTATCGAGCAGTACTTC CSATQTIDLAIEQYF
- 15 many TRBJ2-7 TRBV2 TGTGCCAGCAGTGAATTAAGAAGTGTACCTAACGAGCAGTACTTC CASSELRSVPNEQYF
TRBD2 15 many TRBJ2-7 TRBV9 TGTGCCAGCAGCCCCTCGGCTAGCGGGAGCTACGAGCAGTACTTC CASSPSASGSYEQYF
- 15 many TRBJ1-1 TRBV16 TGTGCCAGCAGCCCTAGGACTGGCCACGACCGGGAAGCTTTCTTT CASSPRTGHDREAFF
- 14 many TRBJ2-7 TRBV5-1 TGCGCCAGCAGCTTGCTCGGTCATACCTACGAGCAGTACTTC CASSLLGHTYEQYF
- 15 many TRBJ1-2 TRBV28 TGTGCCAGCAGCATCCTAATGACGGGGGCCTATGGCTACACCTTC CASSILMTGAYGYTF
TRBD1 17 few TRBJ2-4 TRBV5-1 TGCGCCAGCAGCTTGGGGGACAGGGGTCTAGCCAAAAACATTCAGTACTTC CASSLGDRGLAKNIQYF
- 15 - TRBJ2-3 TRBV7-2 TGTGCCAGCAGCGCCGGGGGCGGGTTAACAGATACGCAGTATTTT CASSAGGGLTDTQYF
TRBD1 13 many TRBJ1-1 TRBV7-9 TGTGCCAGCAGCTGGACAGGGATCCCTGAAGCTTTCTTT CASSWTGIPEAFF
- 14 many TRBJ1-2 TRBV20-1 TGCAGTGCTAGTGAGACAGTTGGAGATTATGGCTACACCTTC CSASETVGDYGYTF
- 12 once TRBJ2-3 TRBV11-2 TGTGCCAGCAGCTTAGGGGCAGGTACGCAGTATTTT CASSLGAGTQYF
- 13 many TRBJ2-7 TRBV6-2/TRBV6-3 TGTGCCAGCAGTTCTGGGACTTATGACGAGCAGTACTTC CASSSGTYDEQYF
- 12 many TRBJ2-5 TRBV6-2/TRBV6-3 TGTGCCAGCAGTGGACTCGACGAGACCCAGTACTTC CASSGLDETQYF
TRBD2 15 - TRBJ2-5 TRBV7-3 TGTGCCAGCAGCTTTTTAGCGGGAGGGCAAGAGACCCAGTACTTC CASSFLAGGQETQYF
TRBD1 14 few TRBJ2-1 TRBV18 TGTGCCAGCAAATGGACAGGGTTGGACAATGAGCAGTTCTTC CASKWTGLDNEQFF
- 14 many TRBJ2-1 TRBV24-1 TGTGCCACCAGTGAAATCGACAGCTACAATGAGCAGTTCTTC CATSEIDSYNEQFF
TRBD2 16 few TRBJ2-7 TRBV19 TGTGCCAGTAGCCGTACCCCGTTGGCGGGAGAAAACGAGCAGTACTTC CASSRTPLAGENEQYF
- 15 many TRBJ2-7 TRBV13 TGTGCCAGCAGTGATTCGGGTCGACTTAACTACGAGCAGTACTTC CASSDSGRLNYEQYF
- 13 - TRBJ1-3 TRBV14 TGTGCCAGCAGCCAAGGCCCGCGGGACACCATATATTTT CASSQGPRDTIYF
TRBD2 18 - TRBJ2-1 TRBV19 TGTGCCAGTAGTATAGATCGCAGAACTAGCGGGAGGGCCAATGAGCAGTTCTTC CASSIDRRTSGRANEQFF
- 15 many TRBJ2-7 TRBV3-1 TGTGCCAGCAGCCAAGACCCTAAGGGAGGACTCGGGCAGTACTTC CASSQDPKGGLGQYF
- 15 once TRBJ2-1 TRBV19 TGTGCCAGTAGTATAAGGGAGATCAGGGGCGATGAGCAGTTCTTC CASSIREIRGDEQFF
- 13 - TRBJ1-5 TRBV7-9 TGTGCCAGCAGCTTAGATTGGGGTAAGCCCCAGCATTTT CASSLDWGKPQHF
TRBD1 13 many TRBJ2-3 TRBV20-1 TGCAGTGCTAGGGTGAGGGGGCGATATACGCAGTATTTT CSARVRGRYTQYF
TRBD2 18 many TRBJ2-7 TRBV6-5 TGTGCCAGCAGTTACTCGTCCCGGGCGGGAGGGCCCTTATACGAGCAGTACTTC CASSYSSRAGGPLYEQYF
- 15 - TRBJ1-2 TRBV24-1 TGTGCCGTCATACCGGGACTGATTTTGTTTCGCGGCTACACCTTC CAVIPGLILFRGYTF
- 15 - TRBJ2-2 TRBV6-1 TGTGCCAGCAGTGAACCGAGACAAAACACCGGGGAGCTGTTTTTT CASSEPRQNTGELFF
TRBD1 12 few TRBJ2-5 TRBV20-1 TGCAGTGCTACGACAGGGGGGGAGACCCAGTACTTC CSATTGGETQYF
TRBD2 15 few TRBJ2-7 TRBV6-5 TGTGCCAGCAGTCCCCGGGGCGGGAGTGGGAACGAGCAGTACTTC CASSPRGGSGNEQYF
- 14 many TRBJ2-1 TRBV20-1 TGCAGTGCTAGAGTCGTGATAGCCTACAATGAGCAGTTCTTC CSARVVIAYNEQFF
- 11 few TRBJ2-3 TRBV29-1 TGCAGCGTGGAGATCACAGATACGCAGTATTTT CSVEITDTQYF
- 14 many TRBJ1-1 TRBV6-2/TRBV6-3 TGTGCCAGCAGTTACCTGACAAGGGGCACTGAAGCTTTCTTT CASSYLTRGTEAFF
- 13 few TRBJ1-5 TRBV7-2 TGTGCCAGCAGCACCACAGACAATCAGCCCCAGCATTTT CASSTTDNQPQHF
TRBD1 13 many TRBJ1-1 TRBV6-1 TGTGCCAGCAAAGGGACAGCGAACACTGAAGCTTTCTTT CASKGTANTEAFF